This T cell receptor (beta chain) was identified during a study of identical twins. Study outcomes and limitations: For out-of-frame alpha sequences shared by twins, low generation probability was in excess.

With regard to this clonotype: Its specificity is unknown.

This CDR3 contains 15 residues. V dropped 6 bases and J dropped 4; count of bases not matched to a gene: 9. Germline assignment: CDR1 MNHNS and CDR2 SASEGT. One entry per CDR3 protein results from TCRdb running MiXCR on the 5' RACE reads. In the table there are approximately 680,000 distinct CDR3 sequences, 7.1% of which are singletons. In addition, the sample was reused for a study of yellow fever vaccine responses in identical twins.

The receptor's source is a woman aged 18-29 years in good health. The V call is TRBV6-1, the J call TRBJ1-5; 7 bases align to TRBD1. Sequencing input: PBMCs. The CDR3 reads CASSRDRAINQPQHF. CDR3 coding DNA: TGTGCCAGCAGCCGCGACAGGGCGATAAATCAGCCCCAGCATTTT.